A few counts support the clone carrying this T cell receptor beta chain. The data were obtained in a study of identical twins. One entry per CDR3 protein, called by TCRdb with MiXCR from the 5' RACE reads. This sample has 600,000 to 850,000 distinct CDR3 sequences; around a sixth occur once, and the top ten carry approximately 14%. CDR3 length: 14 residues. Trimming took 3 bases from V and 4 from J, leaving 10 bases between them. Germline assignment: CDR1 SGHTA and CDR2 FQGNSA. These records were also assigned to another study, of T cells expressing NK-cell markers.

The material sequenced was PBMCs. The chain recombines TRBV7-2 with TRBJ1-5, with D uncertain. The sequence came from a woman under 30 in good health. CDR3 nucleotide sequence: TGTGCCAGCAGCTTTCACCGACAAAATCAGCCCCAGCATTTT. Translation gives CASSFHRQNQPQHF.